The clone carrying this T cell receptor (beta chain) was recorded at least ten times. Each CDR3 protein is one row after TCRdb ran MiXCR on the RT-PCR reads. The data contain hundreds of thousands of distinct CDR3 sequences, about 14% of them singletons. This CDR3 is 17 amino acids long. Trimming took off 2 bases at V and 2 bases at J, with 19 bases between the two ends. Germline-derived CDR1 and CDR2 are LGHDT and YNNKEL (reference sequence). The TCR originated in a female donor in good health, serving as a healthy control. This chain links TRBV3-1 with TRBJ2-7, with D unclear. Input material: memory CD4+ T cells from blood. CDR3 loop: CASSQSVASVMAYEQYF. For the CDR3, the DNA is TGTGCCAGCAGCCAATCGGTTGCGAGTGTCATGGCCTACGAGCAGTACTTC.